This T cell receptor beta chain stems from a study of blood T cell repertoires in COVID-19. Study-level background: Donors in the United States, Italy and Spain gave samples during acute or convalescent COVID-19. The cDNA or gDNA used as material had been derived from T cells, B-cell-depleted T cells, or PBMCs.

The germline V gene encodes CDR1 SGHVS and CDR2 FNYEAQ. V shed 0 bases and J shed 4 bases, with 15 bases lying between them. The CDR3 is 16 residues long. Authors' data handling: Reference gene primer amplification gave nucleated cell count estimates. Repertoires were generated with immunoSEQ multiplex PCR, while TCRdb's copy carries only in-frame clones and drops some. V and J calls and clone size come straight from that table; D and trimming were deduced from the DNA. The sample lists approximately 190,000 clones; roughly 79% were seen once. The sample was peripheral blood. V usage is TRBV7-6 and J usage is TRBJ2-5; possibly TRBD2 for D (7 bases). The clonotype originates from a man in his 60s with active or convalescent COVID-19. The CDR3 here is CASSLAGGLSIETQYF. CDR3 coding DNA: TGTGCCAGCAGCTTAGCGGGGGGGCTCTCAATAGAGACCCAGTACTTC.